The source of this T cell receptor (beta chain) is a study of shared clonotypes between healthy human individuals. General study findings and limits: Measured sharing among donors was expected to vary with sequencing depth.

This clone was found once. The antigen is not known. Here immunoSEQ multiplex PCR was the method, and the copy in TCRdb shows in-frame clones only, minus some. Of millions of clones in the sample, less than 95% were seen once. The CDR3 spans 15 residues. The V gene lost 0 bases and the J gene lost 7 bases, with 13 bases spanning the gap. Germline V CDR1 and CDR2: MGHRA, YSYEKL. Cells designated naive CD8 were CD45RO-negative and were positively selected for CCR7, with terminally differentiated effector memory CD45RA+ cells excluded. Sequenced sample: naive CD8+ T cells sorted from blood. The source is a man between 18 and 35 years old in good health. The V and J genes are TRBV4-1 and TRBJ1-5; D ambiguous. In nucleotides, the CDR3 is TGCGCCAGCAGCCAAGAACCGCAAAGCGGGCAGCCCCAGCATTTT. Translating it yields CASSQEPQSGQPQHF.